The present entry profiles one T cell receptor (beta chain) with its context. What it binds is unknown. The data were produced by immunoSEQ multiplex PCR, yet TCRdb's version contains in-frame clones alone and is incomplete. The sample consists of more than 45,000 clones, approximately 89% of them appearing once. The entry originates in a study of identifying expanded T cells in peripheral blood. General study findings and limits: About 1.2 clones differed between technical replicates, versus about 15 and 19 over time. Two-week clone count variance significantly increased as total template count grew.

Trimming pared 3 bases from V and 0 bases from J, leaving 11 bases between. Germline CDR1 ENHRY, CDR2 SYGVKD. CDR3 length equals 15 residues. Collection occurred without any documented infections or immune events in donors. The V gene is TRBV10-3, the J gene TRBJ1-1; D is unclear. What was sequenced was blood. The receptor's source is a person between 18 and 69 years old in good health. CDR3 in amino acids: CAISEVLSMNTEAFF. CDR3 in DNA: TGTGCCATCAGTGAAGTTCTGAGCATGAACACTGAAGCTTTCTTT.